The source of this T cell receptor (beta chain) is a study of cytomegalovirus exposure and HLA in healthy donors (dated by TCRdb to the late 2010s). With respect to the entire study: In an earlier analysis of some 550 of the donors, about 270 Gb of sequence data and some 120 million unique TCR beta sequences from about 179 million T cells were reported. About 300 gigabases of sequencing data and some 85 million unique TCR sequences were included in an early release covering 550 to 650 HLA-typed donors. Of the approximately 370 genotyped donors, approximately 80% were placed in the genetic ancestry cluster associated with self-reported Caucasian donors. The study aimed to test whether signatures of past pathogen exposure could be identified by cataloging public T cell receptors. The study used immunosequencing to profile the T cell repertoires of under 700 subjects and linked those repertoires to cytomegalovirus serostatus. Besides the first cohort of 666 subjects, a separate validation cohort made up of over a hundred different subjects was used. High-throughput TCR immunosequencing, statistical association of individual TCRs with disease status, and machine learning were combined to predict cytomegalovirus infection status. A later analysis re-analyzed previously published TCR beta repertoires from 500 to 700 donors and added high-resolution HLA genotyping to study TCR occurrence patterns. The later analysis used no new phenotypic data to find candidate immune exposures, relying instead on TCR beta sequences and their occurrence across donors. An earlier analysis of around 580 of the donors used high-throughput TCR beta sequencing to judge whether each TCR beta V gene segment behaved as functional or pseudogenic. Donor age, sex, ethnicity and CMV serostatus were collected together with the repertoire data. A later genetic analysis took genome-wide SNP genotypes for about three fifths of the 666 donors and used that subset as a discovery cohort. Every discovery cohort repertoire had been produced on one sequencing platform. Class I and class II HLA loci were covered by the typing at four-digit resolution. Typing coverage varied by locus: about 620-630 donors for A, B, C, DRB1 and DQB1; 522 for DQA1; more than 600 for DPA1; around 490 for DPB1. Five DR-DQ haplotypes were handled as single units for association and clustering because linkage in the cohort was strong. Among about 400 genotyped donors of the cohort, an average of around 250,000 unique TCR beta nucleotide sequences was sequenced per donor, of which about 19% were non-productive.

Inclusive of the bounding cysteine and phenylalanine, the CDR3 is 16 residues long. Of the read, only the CDR3 DNA is kept; its 48 bases are in frame from base 1. The junction carries 17 bases between V and J, which are trimmed by 1 base and 6 bases respectively. From a lookup of the germline V gene, CDR1 and CDR2 are SNHLY and FYNNEI. Libraries were built with the immunoSEQ multiplex PCR assay. The multiplex PCR relied on a mix of 60 forward primers for TCR Vbeta segments and 13 reverse primers for TCR Jbeta segments. A multiplex PCR assay on genomic DNA amplified the CDR3 region of rearranged TCR beta genes. The Illumina HiSeq System was used to sequence the amplified TCR beta libraries as 87-base-pair reads. The authors' pipeline ran thus. A later analysis counted 75 million to 100 million unique TCR beta chains across the 670 or so repertoires, and approximately 11 million of these chains were shared by at least two donors. To remove PCR and sequencing errors, raw reads were error-corrected and collapsed into unique sequences using a nearest-neighbor algorithm that merged closely related sequences. To assign V, D and J gene segments, CDR3 sequences were aligned to IMGT reference sequences. For a sequence to be retained, a match of at least six nucleotides to both a V gene segment and a J gene segment was required. A rearrangement was called productive if the CDR3 had no stop codons and remained in frame with V and J, and every other rearrangement was called non-productive. CDR3 was defined by IMGT convention, running from the second conserved V-encoded cysteine to the conserved J-encoded phenylalanine. The earlier analysis of roughly 590 of the donors excluded any sequence lacking an unambiguous match to a single V gene segment. An earlier analysis of 500 to 700 of the donors classified V segments as functional when productive rearrangements were above 56.7% and as segregating when the standard deviation between donors was above 5%. To diagnose cytomegalovirus status from the catalog of TCR beta chain sequences, a statistical classification framework was built. A later analysis assigned V and J genes by comparing TCR nucleotide sequences with IMGT/GENE-DB human TR gene sequences. In a later analysis, CDR3 sequences and most-parsimonious VDJ recombination scenarios were assigned using the TCRdist pipeline. A later analysis defined each TCR beta chain by its CDR3 amino acid sequence plus V-gene family, and excluded reads lacking a unique V-gene family. A later analysis removed 500 to 600 highly shared, low-generation-probability nucleotide sequences to deal with suspected cross-contamination and a sequencing artifact. In a later analysis, a clonal expansion index for each public chain was calculated from normalized within-repertoire ranks of inferred template counts. In a later analysis, generation probabilities were computed using a VDJ recombination model fitted to out-of-frame rearrangements, and the results were checked against IGoR. A later analysis scored TCR-TCR, TCR-HLA and TCR-CMV co-occurrence with hypergeometric tests, applying a repertoire-size bias correction to TCR pairs. To estimate false discovery rates, a later analysis permuted the HLA or CMV assignments 20 times. A later analysis grouped co-occurring TCRs with DBSCAN, adding TCRdist sequence similarity when clustering within HLA-allele-positive subsets. Repertoires with fewer than 30,000 or more than 120,000 public chains were left out of co-occurrence clustering, as were about five repertoires with anomalous nucleotide sharing. TCRdb re-hosts the immuneACCESS table, in-frame sequences only. Its copies lack some clones; in the studies checked, an unresolved V gene accounts for under half of them, and the cause for the rest is not known. V and J calls plus clone size are reproduced from that table; the DNA served to infer D and trimming. A total of under 200,000 clones appear in this sample, roughly 74% of them only once. The ten largest clones take up over 4% of the sample.

The cohort comprised fewer than 700 healthy bone marrow donors. Cohort members were all nominally healthy when sampled, although unrecorded immune exposures were likely present. The donor tested CMV seronegative and was one of the 352 seronegative cohort members. Each donor provided a peripheral blood sample, and peripheral blood mononuclear cells were used for TCR beta sequencing. Genomic DNA extraction from the blood cell samples was performed with the Qiagen DNeasy Blood Extraction Kit. A remark on this clone: Its antigen is unknown. Base qualities are not at hand, and no much larger clone is one base apart.

The paper's findings and limits, for the study overall: In an earlier analysis of about 600 of the donors, most TCR beta V segments appeared in productive rearrangements about 87% or about 30% of the time, broadly matching IMGT annotations. The study listed around 160 TCR beta chains as associated with cytomegalovirus. For the cohort, immune exposure information was limited to CMV serostatus. HLA typing was unavailable for some donors at each locus, so association tests used only the typed subset. The classifier was reported to diagnose cytomegalovirus status with high specificity and sensitivity in both the original and validation cohorts. The cohort was sequenced for TCR beta chains only, and without alpha or paired-chain data the features that could be detected were limited. While some public TCRs were present in many individuals, most TCR sequences turned up only very rarely across donors. According to a later analysis, parvovirus B19, influenza, CMV and Epstein-Barr virus appeared linked to several top co-occurrence clusters. In a later analysis, HLA-associated TCR beta chains were found to be more clonally expanded and to have lower generation probabilities than equally common non-associated chains. In a later analysis, the rate of TCR association differed among HLA loci, with DRB1 alleles having the most associated TCRs and HLA-C alleles having the fewest. Correlated functional status among segregating V segments might be attributable to linkage disequilibrium, but an unknown experimental factor could not be ruled out. In a later genetic analysis, fewer N-insertions in productive TCRs were reported among donors in an Asian-associated ancestry cluster than the approximately 670-donor mean. A later genetic analysis associated a missense DCLRE1C variant with V-gene and J-gene trimming of TCR beta chains, and an independent cohort replicated the association. In a later analysis, 16,951 TCR beta sequences were associated with specific HLA alleles at a false discovery rate of 0.05. The 87-base-pair reads could not distinguish some IMGT-functional V segments, including TRBV6-2 and TRBV6-3, so those segments were excluded. The presence/absence analyses assumed that sequencing depth was roughly uniform across donors, and that assumption may not be true. It was suggested by the authors that the approach could potentially be generalized to other disease states and immunological phenotypes. A further reported finding was that TCR beta sequences accurately predicted the HLA-A and HLA-B alleles for most subjects in the first cohort. A group of highly shared sequence variants was considered likely to be a technical artifact of the sequencing pipeline. A later analysis found that most CMV-associated TCR beta chains appeared HLA-restricted, with HLA associations seemingly driven largely by CMV exposure. When HLA alleles, especially DR and DQ, strongly co-occurred, attributing TCR associations to individual alleles was difficult. In vitro tests confirmed that three of the cytomegalovirus-associated TCR beta chains recognize cytomegalovirus antigens. Because counts were too low, approximately 18 rarely observed V segments, including chromosome 9 orphons, were excluded from the earlier analysis of under 650 of the donors.

The rearranged segments are TRBV2 and TRBJ2-3; D gene: possibly TRBD2, on 7 matching bases. The clonotype comes from a male donor in good health and CMV-seronegative. The sequencing input was PBMCs. The CDR3: CASSEGWGGAADTQYF. The DNA reads TGTGCCAGCAGTGAAGGTTGGGGGGGGGCAGCGGATACGCAGTATTTT.